This entry lists 10 T cell receptor beta chains sequenced from one sample in a study of regulatory T cells in long-lasting Graves disease. Time point defined: newly diagnosed GD, antithyroid drugs for less than 3 months. The TCR library was made from RNA extracted from PBMCs. To make TCR beta libraries, researchers used iRepertoire HTBI primers and Arm-PCR of CDR3 regions. Each CDR3 protein gets one entry after TCRdb re-called the multiplex PCR reads with MiXCR. The sample comprises some 410,000 distinct CDR3 sequences, 16% of which are singletons, and approximately 12% rests with the top ten. These same data were also listed under a study on T cells in Graves' hyperthyroidism and ophthalmopathy.

Sequenced here: peripheral blood mononuclear cells (PBMCs), sampled at new diagnosis, from a patient treated with antithyroid drugs. All receptors derive from a woman aged 25 to 45 with Graves disease.

There are many counts of this clonotype. The chain is built from TRBV13 and TRBJ2-7; 12 positions agree with TRBD2. CDR1 and CDR2 from the germline V gene are PRHDT and FYEKMQ (reference sequence). This CDR3 is 16 amino acids long. J gave up 3 bases and V 6 bases, and 9 bases lay outside the gene matches. The CDR3 protein is CASSYYTSGGFYEQYF. CDR3 in DNA: TGTGCCAGCAGTTACTATACTAGCGGGGGGTTCTACGAGCAGTACTTC.

This clonotype has a count of ten or more. The chain couples TRBV2 to TRBJ2-3, with D tentatively TRBD1 (6 bases). The CDR3 is 12 amino acids. CDR1 and CDR2 (germline): SNHLY, FYNNEI. The V end lost 4 bases, the J end lost 6 bases, and 8 bases lay between the germline ends. This chain's CDR3 is CASSGGRDTQYF. The DNA of the CDR3 is TGTGCCAGCAGTGGGGGGCGCGATACGCAGTATTTT.

This clonotype occurred many times. Given a much more abundant clone one base away, this may be a read error. This chain uses TRBV6-5 with TRBJ2-1, with D maybe TRBD1 (6 bases). Trimming pared 2 bases from V and 2 bases from J, leaving 10 bases between. Germline V gene lookup returns CDR1 MNHEY and CDR2 SVGAGI. The CDR3 runs to 15 residues. CDR3 residues: CASSYEGETYNEQFF. Here the CDR3 DNA reads TGTGCCAGCAGTTACGAGGGGGAGACCTACAATGAGCAGTTCTTC.

This clonotype showed up many times. V gene TRBV11-1 combines with J gene TRBJ1-1, with unresolved D. Germline loops: CDR1 SGHAT, CDR2 FQDESV (reference sequence). The CDR3 has 15 amino acids. Trimming took off 5 bases at V and 2 bases at J, with 15 bases between the two ends. This CDR3 reads CASSQREYLNTEAFF. CDR3 coding DNA: TGTGCCAGCAGCCAACGAGAATACTTAAACACTGAAGCTTTCTTT.

In its sample, this clonotype was seen many times. The V call is TRBV14, the J call TRBJ2-2; 8 bases fit TRBD2. The CDR3 contains 15 residues. Trimming removed 4 bases from V and 4 bases from J; junction bases left unmatched: 5. Germline assignment: CDR1 SGHDN and CDR2 FVKESK. The CDR3 is CASSRPGTSTGELFF. DNA for the CDR3: TGTGCCAGCAGCCGACCCGGGACTAGCACCGGGGAGCTGTTTTTT.

The table lists this clonotype with a few counts. The chain has TRBV28 and TRBJ2-1, with D maybe TRBD2 (6 bases). V lost 1 base and J 0 bases, leaving 13 bases between the germline ends. The V gene's germline CDR1 is MDHEN and CDR2 SYDVKM. This CDR3 region has 17 residues. The CDR3 bases are TGTGCCAGCAGTTTATTTCAGGACTATAGCTCCTACAATGAGCAGTTCTTC. Translated: CASSLFQDYSSYNEQFF.

For this clonotype: This sequence is one base from a far larger clone and is likely a read error. V usage is TRBV20-1 and J usage is TRBJ2-3; tentatively, D is TRBD2 (6 bases). The tail of the sequence fits TRBJ2-7 better, so the J call may be wrong. This CDR3 region has 16 residues. The germline V gene has CDR1 DFQATT and CDR2 SNEGSKA (reference sequence). CDR3 sequence (DNA): TGCAGTGCTTACCACTGGGGGGAGGACGAGGACAATGAGCAGTACTTC. This encodes CSAYHWGEDEDNEQYF.

This clonotype was counted between two and nine times. The chain is built from TRBV19 and TRBJ2-1; D possibly corresponds to TRBD2 (6 bases). Trimming took off 5 bases at V and 4 bases at J, with 18 bases between the two ends. Germline V gene data show CDR1 as LNHDA and CDR2 as SQIVND (reference sequence). This CDR3 region has 16 residues. Written as DNA, the CDR3 is TGTGCCAGTAGTCTACGATTAGCGGAGGGTTACAATGAGCAGTTCTTC. It yields the protein CASSLRLAEGYNEQFF.

V usage is TRBV28 and J usage is TRBJ2-7, with TRBD2 matching 12 bases. Germline-derived CDR1 and CDR2 are MDHEN and SYDVKM. The CDR3 is 16 residues long. Trimming removed 4 bases from V and 5 bases from J; junction bases left unmatched: 9. The CDR3 DNA sequence: TGTGCCAGCAGTTCCCGACTAGCGGGAGATATCCACGAGCAGTACTTC. Protein: CASSSRLAGDIHEQYF.

The J gene is TRBJ2-7, the V gene TRBV19; 8 positions agree with TRBD1. V lost 5 bases and J lost 3; bases outside the gene matches: 12. The V gene's germline CDR1 is LNHDA and CDR2 SQIVND (reference sequence). The CDR3 loop spans 16 amino acids. The CDR3 sequence is CASSFGPGQALYEQYF. The DNA for the CDR3 is TGTGCCAGTAGTTTCGGTCCGGGACAGGCCCTCTACGAGCAGTACTTC.